A single sample is the source of the 20 T cell receptor beta chains below, sequenced in a study of T cell changes during pregnancy in multiple sclerosis. Repertoires were generated with immunoSEQ multiplex PCR, while TCRdb's copy carries only in-frame clones and drops some. The repertoire consists of fewer than 60,000 clones, with 91% occurring once and the leading ten covering roughly 1.2%. The sequencing here drew on peripheral blood, taken after pregnancy. The source is a female donor in good health, enrolled as a control in a pregnancy study.

V and J are TRBV7-2 and TRBJ1-3; weak D call: TRBD1 (6 bases). Per germline, CDR1 SGHTA and CDR2 FQGNSA. The CDR3 loop spans 15 amino acids. V was shortened by 3 bases and J by 4 bases, with 13 bases between the two germline ends. Written as DNA, the CDR3 is TGTGCCAGCAGCTTTGGAACAGGGACCGGAAACACCATATATTTT. Translated, it gives CASSFGTGTGNTIYF.

The genes are TRBV2 and TRBJ2-7; TRBD2 might be the D (6 bases). This CDR3 contains 14 residues. The V end lost 2 bases, the J end lost 4 bases, and 12 bases lay between the germline ends. Germline CDR1 and CDR2: SNHLY and FYNNEI. The CDR3 region is CASSERAGGYEQYF. The CDR3 DNA reads TGTGCCAGCAGTGAACGAGCCGGGGGTTACGAGCAGTACTTC.

This clone occurred a few times. This chain uses TRBV30 with TRBJ1-5; D is undetermined. The length of the CDR3 is 12 residues. The V gene lost 4 bases and the J gene lost 6 bases, with 10 bases spanning the gap. Per the germline V gene, CDR1 is GTSNPN and CDR2 is SVGIG (reference sequence). CDR3 sequence: CAWNRGSQPQHF. DNA of the CDR3: TGTGCCTGGAACCGCGGGAGTCAGCCCCAGCATTTT.

This sequence joins TRBV7-9 and TRBJ2-3, with 12 bases lining up with TRBD2. V dropped 0 bases and J dropped 7; count of bases not matched to a gene: 11. This CDR3 has 18 residues. The germline V gene encodes CDR1 SEHNR and CDR2 FQNEAQ (reference sequence). The CDR3: CASSLAYRLAGVNYTQYF. The DNA of the CDR3 is TGTGCCAGCAGCTTAGCTTACCGACTAGCGGGAGTTAATTATACGCAGTATTTT.

The genes are TRBV27 and TRBJ2-7, with 8 nucleotides matching TRBD2. The CDR3 contains 15 residues. Trimming took 2 bases from V and 5 from J; bases not matched to a gene: 8. Germline CDR1 reads MNHEY; CDR2 reads SMNVEV (reference sequence). The CDR3 sequence: CASSLGAGERDEQYF. The DNA for the CDR3 is TGTGCCAGCAGTTTAGGAGCGGGAGAGAGGGACGAGCAGTACTTC.

J is TRBJ1-5 and V is TRBV4-1; 10 nucleotides match TRBD1. In germline, CDR1 is MGHRA, CDR2 YSYEKL. J gave up 7 bases and V 4 bases, and 13 bases lay outside the gene matches. The CDR3 has 17 residues. CDR3 region: CASSPLTGGLTRQPQHF. CDR3 nucleotide sequence: TGCGCCAGCAGCCCACTGACAGGGGGCTTGACGCGGCAGCCCCAGCATTTT.

The chain is built from TRBV4-3 and TRBJ2-7, with a possible D match to TRBD1 (6 bases). CDR1 is LGHNA, CDR2 YSLEER, per germline. This CDR3 has 15 residues. Trimming took 0 bases from V and 3 from J, leaving 12 bases between them. The CDR3 region is CASSQDPGADYEQYF. The CDR3 nucleotides are TGCGCCAGCAGCCAAGATCCAGGGGCAGACTACGAGCAGTACTTC.

This chain connects TRBV9 to TRBJ2-1; TRBD2 matches 8 bases. Germline V CDR1 and CDR2: SGDLS, YYNGEE. The CDR3 consists of 13 residues. Trimming took 2 bases from V and 9 from J; bases not matched to a gene: 4. The DNA for the CDR3 is TGTGCCAGCAGCGTTGACACTAGCGGTGAGCAGTTCTTC. Translated, it gives CASSVDTSGEQFF. Combining the CDR3 with reference TRBV9 and TRBJ2-1 gives the whole variable domain DSGVTQTPKHLITATGQRVTLRCSPRSGDLSVYWYQQSLDQGLQFLIQYYNGEERAKGNILERFSAQQFPDLHSELNLSSLELGDSALYFCASSVDTSGEQFFGPGTRLTVL.

The chain recombines TRBV9 with TRBJ2-7, with 10 bases fitting TRBD2. Germline-derived CDR1 and CDR2 are SGDLS and YYNGEE. The CDR3 sequence is 15 residues long. V shed 1 base and J 1 base; nucleotides not matched to a gene: 2. The CDR3, as DNA: TGTGCCAGCAGCGTAACTAGCGGGACGTCCTACGAGCAGTACTTC. It encodes CASSVTSGTSYEQYF.

CDR3 region: CASISRGSWNTEAFF. The CDR3 DNA reads TGTGCCAGTATTAGCAGGGGGTCATGGAACACTGAAGCTTTCTTT. The chain has TRBV19 and TRBJ1-1; TRBD1 agrees at 7 bases. With V trimmed by 7 bases and J by 1 base, 9 bases remained unmatched. Germline V gene sequence: CDR1 LNHDA, CDR2 SQIVND (reference sequence). This CDR3 has 15 amino acids.

DNA for the CDR3: TGTGCCAGCAGCTTGGAGGTCAGGGGGCCGGGTGAGCAGTTCTTC. It specifies CASSLEVRGPGEQFF. The chain links TRBV5-4 to TRBJ2-1, with 8 bases aligning to TRBD1. Germline-derived CDR1 and CDR2 are SGHNT and YYREEE (reference sequence). The CDR3 consists of 15 residues. With V trimmed by 0 bases and J by 9 bases, 8 bases remained unmatched.

V usage is TRBV28 and J usage is TRBJ1-2, with D maybe TRBD1 (6 bases). Trimming removed 6 bases at V and 7 bases at J, with 15 bases between. Germline CDR1 reads MDHEN; CDR2 reads SYDVKM. This CDR3 comprises 13 residues. The CDR3 region has the DNA TGTGCCAGCAGCCCAGCGACAGGCGGTGGCTACACCTTC. It encodes CASSPATGGGYTF.

This clone was seen only once. J is TRBJ1-1 and V is TRBV9; TRBD1 matches at 10 bases. Germline trimming cut 3 bases from V and 0 bases from J; bases unmatched to any gene: 14. Germline loops: CDR1 SGDLS, CDR2 YYNGEE. This CDR3 contains 19 residues. The CDR3 loop is CASSASARQGAAMNTEAFF. The CDR3 DNA reads as TGTGCCAGCAGCGCATCTGCTAGACAGGGGGCCGCGATGAACACTGAAGCTTTCTTT. The variable domain in full, completed from reference TRBV9 and TRBJ1-1, reads DSGVTQTPKHLITATGQRVTLRCSPRSGDLSVYWYQQSLDQGLQFLIQYYNGEERAKGNILERFSAQQFPDLHSELNLSSLELGDSALYFCASSASARQGAAMNTEAFFGQGTRLTVV.

Of note for this clone: Germline is not matched at one junction end, which may reflect a read error. V is TRBV7-7 and J is TRBJ2-5; 13 bases agree with TRBD2. Germline V gene sequence: CDR1 SSHAT, CDR2 FNYEAQ (reference sequence). The CDR3 is 16 residues long. The CDR3 loop reads CASSSILAGGGQTQYF. In DNA form, the CDR3 reads TGTGCTAGCAGCTCCATACTAGCGGGAGGGGGGCAGACCCAGTACTTC.

The chain recombines TRBV7-2 with TRBJ1-1, with 9 bases identical to TRBD1. CDR1 is SGHTA and CDR2 is FQGNSA in the germline V gene. With 4 bases clipped from V and 4 bases from J, the junction kept 7 bases outside the gene matches. There are 15 residues in the CDR3. CDR3 in DNA: TGTGCCAGCAGCTCCTTGACAGGGGGATTCACTGAAGCTTTCTTT. Its translation: CASSSLTGGFTEAFF.

The chain carries TRBV19 and TRBJ2-1, with 7 bases matching TRBD2. This CDR3 is built from 14 residues. CDR1 is LNHDA, CDR2 SQIVND, per germline (reference sequence). V shed 10 bases, J shed 4 bases, and the junction held 10 bases outside the gene matches. The CDR3 DNA is TGTGCCACCGGGGGGAGAGTAGTTTACAATGAGCAGTTCTTC. This translates into CATGGRVVYNEQFF.

This chain uses TRBV2 with TRBJ1-4; D gene unclear. Germline V lookup: CDR1 SNHLY, CDR2 FYNNEI. The CDR3 is 12 residues long. Trimming took 5 bases from V and 5 from J, leaving 6 bases between them. The CDR3 region is CASSRENEKLFF. In nucleotides, the CDR3 is TGTGCCAGCAGTAGAGAGAATGAAAAACTGTTTTTT.

The V and J genes are TRBV19 and TRBJ1-1, with no clear D. Trimming removed 1 base at V and 0 bases at J, with 9 bases between. Germline loops: CDR1 LNHDA, CDR2 SQIVND (reference sequence). This CDR3 has 15 residues. Here the CDR3 reads CASSIGAVMNTEAFF. For the CDR3, the DNA is TGTGCCAGTAGTATAGGGGCAGTCATGAACACTGAAGCTTTCTTT. Full variable domain (remainder filled in from reference TRBV19 and TRBJ1-1): DGGITQSPKYLFRKEGQNVTLSCEQNLNHDAMYWYRQDPGQGLRLIYYSQIVNDFQKGDIAEGYSVSREKKESFPLTVTSAQKNPTAFYLCASSIGAVMNTEAFFGQGTRLTVV.

This chain joins TRBV19 and TRBJ1-2; TRBD1 aligns across 8 bases. The V gene end was trimmed by 6 bases and the J gene end by 3 bases; junction bases not matched to a gene: 3. Germline CDR1 LNHDA, CDR2 SQIVND (reference sequence). The CDR3 has 13 amino acids. CDR3 residues: CASRDRADYGYTF. In DNA form, the CDR3 reads TGTGCCAGTAGGGACAGGGCGGACTATGGCTACACCTTC.

This chain uses TRBV18 with TRBJ2-2; 9 nucleotides agree with TRBD2. The germline gives CDR1 KGHSH, CDR2 LQKENI. This CDR3 contains 17 residues. V shed 2 bases and J 2 bases; nucleotides not matched to a gene: 6. CDR3 nucleotide sequence: TGTGCCAGCTCACCAAGGGCTAGCGGGGAAAACACCGGGGAGCTGTTTTTT. Amino acid sequence: CASSPRASGENTGELFF.